These 17 T cell receptor beta chains came from one sample sequenced in a study of blood T cell repertoires in COVID-19. Assay: immunoSEQ multiplex PCR; the TCRdb copy retains only in-frame clones and omits some. The sample holds more than 130,000 clones; roughly 90% are singletons and the top ten take 10% to 13%. Sequences were obtained from peripheral blood. The receptors were sampled from a man aged 45-60 years with active or convalescent COVID-19.

The rearrangement links TRBV7-2 to TRBJ2-5; TRBD2 aligns across 8 bases. Germline V gene sequence: CDR1 SGHTA, CDR2 FQGNSA. The V and J ends lost 3 bases and 4 bases, in that order; junction bases with no gene match: 4. CDR3 length: 14 amino acids. CDR3 residues: CASSFGRDGETQYF. The CDR3 coding sequence is TGTGCCAGCAGCTTCGGGAGGGATGGAGAGACCCAGTACTTC. The variable domain in full, with the rest retrieved from reference TRBV7-2 and TRBJ2-5, is GAGVSQSPSNKVTEKGKDVELRCDPISGHTALYWYRQSLGQGLEFLIYFQGNSAPDKSGLPSDRFSAERTGGSVSTLTIQRTQQEDSAVYLCASSFGRDGETQYFGPGTRLLVL.

In DNA, the CDR3 is TGCGCCAACCCGGTAACCGGGACTAGGGATTCTGGGGCCAACGTCCTGACTTTC. Protein sequence: CANPVTGTRDSGANVLTF. The rearrangement joins TRBV5-1 to TRBJ2-6, with 8 positions matching TRBD2. This CDR3 region has 18 residues. The J segment lost 1 base and the V segment lost 9 bases, leaving 15 bases of the junction unmatched. Germline CDR1 is SGHRS and CDR2 is YFSETQ.

Written as DNA, the CDR3 is TGTGCCAGCAGCCGGACTAGCGGGAGCGGTAGCTCCTACGAGCAGTACTTC. This sequence encodes CASSRTSGSGSSYEQYF. This chain links TRBV5-5 with TRBJ2-7; 13 bases fit TRBD2. Germline lookup yields CDR1 SGHKS and CDR2 YYEKEE (reference sequence). The CDR3 is 17 residues long. V shed 4 bases and J 0 bases; nucleotides not matched to a gene: 7.

This clone has only a few counts. This chain's CDR3 is CASSLRDRDWETQYF. DNA of the CDR3: TGTGCCAGCAGCCTCCGGGACAGGGATTGGGAGACCCAGTACTTC. The chain recombines TRBV11-2 with TRBJ2-5, with TRBD1 identical over 9 bases. V gave up 5 bases and J gave up 5 bases; unmatched junction bases: 9. The CDR3 has 15 residues. In germline, CDR1 is SGHAT, CDR2 FQNNGV.

This clone appeared once. The V call is TRBV4-1, the J call TRBJ2-7; 9 bases are a match to TRBD2. The CDR3 spans 16 residues. The germline V gene has CDR1 MGHRA and CDR2 YSYEKL. V lost 0 bases and J lost 2; bases outside the gene matches: 5. CDR3 sequence reads: CASSQELLAGAYEQYF. CDR3 sequence (DNA): TGCGCCAGCAGCCAAGAGTTGTTAGCGGGAGCCTACGAGCAGTACTTC.

V gene TRBV5-6 combines with J gene TRBJ2-1; D possibly corresponds to TRBD1 (7 bases). The V end was cut by 4 bases, the J end by 10 bases, with 15 bases between. Per the germline V gene, CDR1 is SGHDT and CDR2 is YYEEEE. This CDR3 has 13 amino acids. Here the CDR3 reads CASSGRTGKEQFF. The CDR3 nucleotides are TGTGCCAGCAGCGGGAGGACAGGCAAGGAGCAGTTCTTC.

The CDR3 DNA follows: TGTGCCAGCAGTGAAGCGGCAGTCTCCTACGAGCAGTACTTC. Protein product: CASSEAAVSYEQYF. This chain uses TRBV6-1 with TRBJ2-7; no definite D call. Germline CDR1 MNHNS, CDR2 SASEGT. With 0 bases removed from V and 0 bases from J, the gap between germline ends came to 6 bases. This CDR3 is 14 amino acids long.

The rearrangement links TRBV27 to TRBJ1-3; D may be TRBD1 (6 bases). Trimming removed 6 bases at V and 4 bases at J, with 13 bases between. Germline V lookup: CDR1 MNHEY, CDR2 SMNVEV (reference sequence). The CDR3 consists of 14 residues. The DNA for the CDR3 is TGTGCCAGCAGCCTCCGAAGGGGGGGAAACACCATATATTTT. Translated, it gives CASSLRRGGNTIYF.

J is TRBJ2-4 and V is TRBV2, with D maybe TRBD2 (5 bases). The CDR3 contains 12 residues. Per germline, CDR1 SNHLY and CDR2 FYNNEI. The ends were cut back, 4 bases at V and 12 bases at J, with 13 bases in the middle. DNA of the CDR3: TGTGCCAGCAGTGGAGGGTGGAGTCCTCAGTACTTC. Its translation is CASSGGWSPQYF.

This rearrangement joins TRBV29-1 to TRBJ2-7, with TRBD1 matching over 9 bases. Germline CDR1 is SQVTM and CDR2 is ANQGSEA. CDR3 length: 12 residues. Unmatched junction bases numbered 4, after V lost 4 bases and J lost 6 bases. The CDR3: CSVGGQGGEQYF. DNA of the CDR3: TGCAGCGTTGGGGGACAGGGAGGCGAGCAGTACTTC.

Here the CDR3 reads CASSSDSLGQQFF. CDR3 nucleotides: TGTGCCAGCAGCTCGGACAGCCTCGGCCAGCAGTTCTTC. V and J are TRBV7-3 and TRBJ2-1, with a weak D call TRBD1 (6 bases). Germline CDR1 and CDR2: SGHTA and FQGTGA. Trimming cost V 4 bases and J 11 bases, with 15 bases left between them. The length of the CDR3 is 13 residues.

The J gene is TRBJ2-4, the V gene TRBV28; perhaps TRBD2 as D (7 bases). V lost 3 bases, J lost 0 bases, and 9 bases lay in between. CDR1 is MDHEN, CDR2 SYDVKM, per germline. The CDR3 runs 15 residues. The CDR3 sequence: CASSLRGQAKNIQYF. DNA for the CDR3: TGTGCCAGCAGTTTGCGGGGGCAAGCCAAAAACATTCAGTACTTC.

The rearrangement links TRBV19 to TRBJ2-4; TRBD1 agrees at 9 bases. J was trimmed by 7 bases and V by 7 bases; bases with no gene match: 11. The length of the CDR3 is 15 residues. Germline values: CDR1 LNHDA, CDR2 SQIVND (reference sequence). The CDR3 DNA is TGTGCCAGTATGTGGGGACAGGGCCCTTACAACATTCAGTACTTC. Translating gives CASMWGQGPYNIQYF.

This chain joins TRBV28 and TRBJ1-6; 10 bases align to TRBD1. Germline V gene lookup returns CDR1 MDHEN and CDR2 SYDVKM. There are 16 residues in the CDR3. The junction had 4 bases not matched to a gene; V was cut back by 4 bases and J by 4 bases. The CDR3 DNA follows: TGTGCCAGCAGTTGGGGACAGGGGTTGTATAATTCACCCCTCCACTTT. Its protein is CASSWGQGLYNSPLHF. The entire variable domain, with the rest obtained from reference TRBV28 and TRBJ1-6, is as follows: DVKVTQSSRYLVKRTGEKVFLECVQDMDHENMFWYRQDPGLGLRLIYFSYDVKMKEKGDIPEGYSVSREKKERFSLILESASTNQTSMYLCASSWGQGLYNSPLHFGNGTRLTVT.

The CDR3 is CASSWGGRGRNQPQHF. The CDR3 region has the DNA TGTGCCAGCAGTTGGGGGGGCAGGGGACGGAATCAGCCCCAGCATTTT. The chain has TRBV28 and TRBJ1-5; a weak D match, TRBD1 (6 bases). Germline CDR1 is MDHEN and CDR2 is SYDVKM. This CDR3 has 16 amino acids. Trimming shortened V by 4 bases and J by 4 bases, and 17 bases separated the two germline ends. Based on the CDR3 plus reference TRBV28 and TRBJ1-5, the full variable domain is DVKVTQSSRYLVKRTGEKVFLECVQDMDHENMFWYRQDPGLGLRLIYFSYDVKMKEKGDIPEGYSVSREKKERFSLILESASTNQTSMYLCASSWGGRGRNQPQHFGDGTRLSIL.

V is TRBV28 and J is TRBJ2-1, with TRBD2 identical over 8 bases. The length of the CDR3 is 12 residues. Germline lookup yields CDR1 MDHEN and CDR2 SYDVKM. V lost 5 bases to trimming and J lost 10 bases; unmatched junction nucleotides: 4. The CDR3 DNA reads as TGTGCCAGCAGTGCCGGACTAGCCGAGCAGTTCTTC. Residues: CASSAGLAEQFF.

As to this clone: Within the sample, other DNA sequences also encode this same CDR3. The CDR3 loop is CASSLSGNQPQHF. The CDR3 nucleotides are TGTGCCAGCAGTTTATCCGGGAATCAGCCCCAGCATTTT. The chain uses TRBV12-3 or TRBV12-4 and TRBJ1-5; no definite D call. This CDR3 comprises 13 residues. Trimming removed 2 bases at V and 4 bases at J, with 6 bases between.